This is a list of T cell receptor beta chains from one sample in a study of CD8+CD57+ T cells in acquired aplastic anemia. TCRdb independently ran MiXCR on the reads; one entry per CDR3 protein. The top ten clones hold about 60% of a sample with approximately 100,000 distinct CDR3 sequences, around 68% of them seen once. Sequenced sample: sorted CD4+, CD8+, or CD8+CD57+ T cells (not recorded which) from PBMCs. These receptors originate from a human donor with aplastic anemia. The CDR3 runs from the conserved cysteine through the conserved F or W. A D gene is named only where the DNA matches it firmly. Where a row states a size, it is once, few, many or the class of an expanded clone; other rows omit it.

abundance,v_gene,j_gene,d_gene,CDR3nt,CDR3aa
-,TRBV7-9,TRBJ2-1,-,TGTGCCAGCAGCGCCCAGACAGCCGATGAGCAGTTCTTC,CASSAQTADEQFF
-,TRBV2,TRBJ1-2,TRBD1,TGTGCCAGCAGTGGACGACAGGGGAACTATGGCTACACCTTC,CASSGRQGNYGYTF
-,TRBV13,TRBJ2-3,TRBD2,TGTGCCAGCAGCTTACCAATAGCGGGGGGAACGCAGTATTTT,CASSLPIAGGTQYF
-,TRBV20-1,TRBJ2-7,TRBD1,TGCAGTGCTCCGGACAGGCACTACGAGCAGTACTTC,CSAPDRHYEQYF
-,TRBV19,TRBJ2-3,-,TGTGCCAGTAATGAGGGCACAGATACGCAGTATTTT,CASNEGTDTQYF
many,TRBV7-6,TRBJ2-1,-,TGTGCCAGCAGCCCTATGATAGCGGAGCGAACCTACAATGAGCAGTTCTTC,CASSPMIAERTYNEQFF
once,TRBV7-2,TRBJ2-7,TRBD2,TGTGCCAGCAGCGTCGGGGGGGGCAGGGAGCAGTACTTC,CASSVGGGREQYF
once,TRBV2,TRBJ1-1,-,TGTGCCAGCCTAGGACAGCCAGCCCTCGAAGCTTTCTTT,CASLGQPALEAFF
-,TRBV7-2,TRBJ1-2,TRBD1,TGTGCCAGCAGCGGCCTCAGGGGGCAAGACTATGGCTACACCTTC,CASSGLRGQDYGYTF
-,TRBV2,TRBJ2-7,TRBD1,TGTGCCAGCCAAGGCTACCGGGACAGGGGCAACGAGCAGTACTTC,CASQGYRDRGNEQYF
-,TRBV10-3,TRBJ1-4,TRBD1,TGTGCCATCAGAGAGGGACAGGGCCCTAATGAAAAACTGTTTTTT,CAIREGQGPNEKLFF
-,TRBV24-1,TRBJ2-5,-,TGTGCCACCAGTGATGCCCCCTCCGAGACCCAGTACTTC,CATSDAPSETQYF
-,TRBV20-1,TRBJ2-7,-,TGCAGTGCAATTTACAGGGAGGGCTCCTACGAGCAGTACTTC,CSAIYREGSYEQYF
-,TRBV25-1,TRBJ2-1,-,TGTGCCAGCAGCGCCATGGGGGGGGGCTGGGACAATGAGCAGTTCTTC,CASSAMGGGWDNEQFF
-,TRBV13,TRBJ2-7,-,TGTGCCAGCAGCTTAGGGGTGGCTGGTTACGAGCAGTACTTC,CASSLGVAGYEQYF
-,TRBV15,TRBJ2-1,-,TGTGCCACCAGCAGAGTCGTGGGAGGAGAGGACGAGCAGTTCTTC,CATSRVVGGEDEQFF
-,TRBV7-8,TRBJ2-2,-,TGTGTCAGCAGCTTCCTATACCGACGGCCCACCGGGGAGCTGTTTTTT,CVSSFLYRRPTGELFF
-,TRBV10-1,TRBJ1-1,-,TGCGCCAGCAGTGAGACACTGAACACTGAAGCTTTCTTT,CASSETLNTEAFF
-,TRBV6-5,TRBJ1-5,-,TGTGCCAGCAGTTACGTGGGGGAAAATCAGCCCCAGCATTTT,CASSYVGENQPQHF
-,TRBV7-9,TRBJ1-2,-,TGTGCCAGCAGCTTGGCCGGGAGCTATGGCTACACCTTC,CASSLAGSYGYTF
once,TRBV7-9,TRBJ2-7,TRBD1,TGTGCCAGCAGCGACAGGGGAGGCGAGCAGTACTTC,CASSDRGGEQYF
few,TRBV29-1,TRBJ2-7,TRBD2,TGCAGCGTCGCCACTAGCGGGAGTTTCTACGAGCAGTACTTC,CSVATSGSFYEQYF
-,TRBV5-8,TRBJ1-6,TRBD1,TGTGCCAGCAGCCAGAGGACAGGCCTTAATTCACCCCTCCACTTT,CASSQRTGLNSPLHF
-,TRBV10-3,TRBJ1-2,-,TGTGCCATCAGTGAGAACAGGAGCCCAAACTATGGCTACACCTTC,CAISENRSPNYGYTF
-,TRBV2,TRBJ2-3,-,TGTGCAAGCGAGGGCGGCTCTACACCACGAGATACGCAGTATTTT,CASEGGSTPRDTQYF
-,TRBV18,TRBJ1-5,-,TGTGCCAGCTCACCACGGCAACTGACCGGCAGTCAGCCCCAGCATTTT,CASSPRQLTGSQPQHF
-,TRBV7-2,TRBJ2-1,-,TGTGCCAGCAGCCCCTTTGCCAATGAGCAGTTCTTC,CASSPFANEQFF
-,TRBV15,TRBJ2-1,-,TGTGCCACCAGCCAAGTCGGGGATGAGCAGTTCTTC,CATSQVGDEQFF
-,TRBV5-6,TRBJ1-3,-,TGTGCCAGCAGCAGGACTGATGGAAACACCATATATTTT,CASSRTDGNTIYF
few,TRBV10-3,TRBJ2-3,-,TGTGCCATCAGTGACGGAACAGATACGCAGTATTTT,CAISDGTDTQYF
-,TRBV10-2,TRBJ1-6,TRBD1,TGCGCCAGCAGTGAACAGGGGAATTGGGGATCACCCCTCCACTTT,CASSEQGNWGSPLHF
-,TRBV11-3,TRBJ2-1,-,TGTGCCAGCAGCTTGGCCACAGTCTCCTACAATGAGCAGTTCTTC,CASSLATVSYNEQFF
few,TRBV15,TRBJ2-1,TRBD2,TGTGCCACCAGCAGCGAGCGGGGTAGGAACAATGAGCAGTTCTTC,CATSSERGRNNEQFF
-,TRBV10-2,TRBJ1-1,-,TGCGCCACCCTGGGGACTGAAGCTTTCTTT,CATLGTEAFF
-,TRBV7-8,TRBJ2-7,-,TGTGCCAGCAGCTTAGAGCGCTCCTACGAGCAGTACTTC,CASSLERSYEQYF
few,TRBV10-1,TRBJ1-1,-,TGCGCCAGCAGTGAGGAAAGAGGTTGGAACACTGAAGCTTTCTTT,CASSEERGWNTEAFF
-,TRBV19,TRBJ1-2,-,TGTGCCAGTAGAAAACAGGTGGACTATGGCTACACCTTC,CASRKQVDYGYTF
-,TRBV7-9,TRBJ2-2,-,TGTGCCAGCAACCTCTCCACCGGGGAGCTGTTTTTT,CASNLSTGELFF
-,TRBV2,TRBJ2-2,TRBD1,TGTGCCAGCGGACGGACAGGGCCCGGGGAGCTGTTTTTT,CASGRTGPGELFF
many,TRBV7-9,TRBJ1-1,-,TGTGCCAGCAGCACGACCCACCGGGGGGTCATGAACACTGAAGCTTTCTTT,CASSTTHRGVMNTEAFF
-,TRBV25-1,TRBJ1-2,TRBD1,TGTGCCGAAACCCGAACAGGGGCTGATTATGGCTACACCTTC,CAETRTGADYGYTF
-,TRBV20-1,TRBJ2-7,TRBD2,TGCAGTGCTAGAGTAGGTAGCGGGGGCACCCACGAGCAGTACTTC,CSARVGSGGTHEQYF
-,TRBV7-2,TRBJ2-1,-,TGTGCCAGCAGCTTTAGGAATGAGCAGTTCTTC,CASSFRNEQFF
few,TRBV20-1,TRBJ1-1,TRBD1,TGCAGTGCTAGAGAGACAGGGTTCATGAACACTGAAGCTTTCTTT,CSARETGFMNTEAFF
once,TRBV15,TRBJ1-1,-,TGTGCCACCAGCAGAGACGGGGGGAGGGGGGGGAACACTGAAGCTTTCTTT,CATSRDGGRGGNTEAFF
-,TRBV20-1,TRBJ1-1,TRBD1,TGCAGTGCTAGAGATCGAACAGGGGGCGAATCGAACACTGAAGCTTTCTTT,CSARDRTGGESNTEAFF
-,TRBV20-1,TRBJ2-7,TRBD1,TGCAGTGCTAGATCGGGACAGGGGGTCTACGAGCAGTACTTC,CSARSGQGVYEQYF
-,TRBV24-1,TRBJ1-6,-,TGTGCCACCAGCAGGGATGGGAATTCACCCCTCCACTTT,CATSRDGNSPLHF
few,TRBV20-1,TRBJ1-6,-,TGCAGTGCTAGAGATGGGGACCTCTCACCCCTCCACTTT,CSARDGDLSPLHF
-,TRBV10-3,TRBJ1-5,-,TGTGCCATCAGTGAGGGGGGTCAACAGCCCCAGCATTTT,CAISEGGQQPQHF
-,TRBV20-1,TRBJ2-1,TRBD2,TGCAATGCTAGAGGGGACGGACTAGCGGGTGTTGAGCAGTTCTTC,CNARGDGLAGVEQFF